The text below deals with one T cell receptor (beta chain). Its antigen is undetermined. With a much larger clone just one base away, this may be a read error. The sample belongs to a study of early T cells in non-severe SARS-CoV-2 infection. The study's findings and limits: The study's VDJdb matching favored anti-spike CD8 responses and missed private and CD4 specificities.

Via MiXCR, TCRdb re-called the 5' RACE reads, giving one row per CDR3 protein. The repertoire holds some 28,000 distinct CDR3 sequences, 8.5% to 10% seen once, with roughly 13% in the top ten. This CDR3 comprises 14 residues. The chain combines TRBV12-3 or TRBV12-4 with TRBJ1-2, with D unclear. This TCR was recovered from an adult who was a healthcare worker with PCR-confirmed SARS-CoV-2 infection or an uninfected control (not recorded which). Specimen: whole blood. The CDR3 DNA sequence: TGTGTCAGCAGTCGGAGGGATCCTAACTATGGCTACACCTTC. This encodes CVSSRRDPNYGYTF.